Below are 29 T cell receptor beta chains sequenced from a single sample in a study of neurological immune-mediated disorders. Each CDR3 protein gets one entry after TCRdb re-called the 5' RACE reads with MiXCR. Among about 88,000 distinct CDR3 sequences listed, roughly 4% were seen once. Sequencing was performed on PBMCs. Every receptor here comes from a woman under 30 with multiple sclerosis.

In this sample, this clonotype turned up many times. The chain employs TRBV6-2 or TRBV6-3 and TRBJ1-1; perhaps TRBD1 as D (6 bases). This CDR3 has 13 amino acids. Per germline, CDR1 MNHEY and CDR2 SVGEGT. The germline V and J ends were trimmed by 6 bases and 6 bases, with 14 bases remaining between them. CDR3 sequence reads: CASRLPQGPEAFF. The CDR3 DNA follows: TGTGCCAGCAGACTTCCCCAGGGGCCTGAAGCTTTCTTT.

This clonotype was seen ten or more times. V and J are TRBV2 and TRBJ1-1; TRBD1 agrees at 10 bases. In germline, CDR1 is SNHLY, CDR2 FYNNEI. The trim removed 6 bases at V and 3 bases at J, leaving 7 bases unmatched. The CDR3 totals 15 residues. In DNA, the CDR3 is TGTGCCAGCAGAATTGACAGGGGGCCGGACACTGAAGCTTTCTTT. This encodes CASRIDRGPDTEAFF.

This clonotype was picked up many times. The chain employs TRBV5-1 and TRBJ2-5; D perhaps matches TRBD1 (6 bases). In germline, CDR1 is SGHRS, CDR2 YFSETQ. The CDR3 is 13 amino acids. V was trimmed by 1 base and J by 5 bases, leaving 9 bases between them. CDR3 sequence: CASSLQGSETQYF. In nucleotides, the CDR3 is TGCGCCAGCAGCTTGCAGGGGAGCGAGACCCAGTACTTC.

There are many counts of this clonotype. CDR3 sequence (DNA): TGCAGTGCTAGAGATGATTTACTAGCGGGAATCTACGAGCAGTACTTC. Residues: CSARDDLLAGIYEQYF. The chain employs TRBV20-1 and TRBJ2-7; the match to TRBD2 covers 10 bases. Trimming took 0 bases from V and 3 from J; bases not matched to a gene: 8. The CDR3 runs to 16 residues. CDR1 is DFQATT, CDR2 SNEGSKA, per germline (reference sequence).

This clonotype was recorded at least ten times. This sequence joins TRBV20-1 and TRBJ2-2; D is unresolved. CDR1 and CDR2 from the germline V gene are DFQATT and SNEGSKA (reference sequence). Trimming removed 3 bases at V and 5 bases at J, with 4 bases between. The CDR3 totals 11 residues. The CDR3 loop is CSASGTGELFF. In nucleotides, the CDR3 is TGCAGTGCTAGCGGGACCGGGGAGCTGTTTTTT.

About this clonotype itself: Since a much larger clone is just one base distant, this may be a read error. The rearrangement joins TRBV4-2 to TRBJ1-5; D might be TRBD1 (6 bases). This CDR3 comprises 15 residues. In germline, CDR1 is LGHNA, CDR2 YNFKEQ. The CDR3 loop is CASSQDQGSNQPQNF. The DNA for the CDR3 is TGTGCCAGCAGCCAAGATCAGGGGAGCAATCAGCCCCAGAATTTT.

This clonotype was picked up a small number of times. The rearrangement joins TRBV7-6 to TRBJ2-7; 8 nucleotides align to TRBD1. CDR3 length equals 14 residues. Unmatched junction bases numbered 6, after V lost 5 bases and J lost 3 bases. Looked up from germline, CDR1 is SGHVS and CDR2 is FNYEAQ. The CDR3, as DNA: TGTGCCAGCAGCAGAGGACAGGGTGGCTACGAGCAGTACTTC. Encoded protein: CASSRGQGGYEQYF. Looking up the rest from reference TRBV7-6 and TRBJ2-7 gives the full variable domain: GAGVSQSPRYKVTKRGQDVALRCDPISGHVSLYWYRQALGQGPEFLTYFNYEAQQDKSGLPNDRFSAERPEGSISTLTIQRTEQRDSAMYRCASSRGQGGYEQYFGPGTRLTVT.

This clonotype was detected ten times or more. The CDR3 nucleotides read TGCGCCAGCAGCTTAGGGGTGGAGTATGGCTACACCTTC. The encoded protein is CASSLGVEYGYTF. V gene TRBV5-1 combines with J gene TRBJ1-2; TRBD1 is a possible D gene (5 bases). V lost 2 bases to trimming and J lost 5 bases, with 10 bases between them. CDR3 length equals 13 residues. Germline loops: CDR1 SGHRS, CDR2 YFSETQ.

This clonotype was seen ten or more times. V and J are TRBV7-8 and TRBJ2-2; the match to TRBD2 covers 8 bases. This CDR3 is 13 amino acids long. Germline V gene data show CDR1 as SGHVS and CDR2 as FQNEAQ. V shed 5 bases, J shed 8 bases, and the junction held 4 bases outside the gene matches. The CDR3 loop is CASSPRLAGELFF. CDR3 DNA: TGTGCCAGCAGCCCTCGACTAGCGGGGGAGCTGTTTTTT. Based on the CDR3 plus reference TRBV7-8 and TRBJ2-2, the full variable domain is GAGVSQSPRYKVAKRGQDVALRCDPISGHVSLFWYQQALGQGPEFLTYFQNEAQLDKSGLPSDRFFAERPEGSVSTLKIQRTQQEDSAVYLCASSPRLAGELFFGEGSRLTVL.

This clonotype was seen many times. The chain uses TRBV12-3 or TRBV12-4 and TRBJ2-5; TRBD1 might be the D (5 bases). The CDR3 contains 16 residues. Trimming stripped 5 bases from V and 3 bases from J, with 19 bases between. For the CDR3, the DNA is TGTGCCAGCAGTCCTTTTCCAGGGTCCGGTGAAGAGACCCAGTACTTC. This encodes CASSPFPGSGEETQYF.

The sample holds many counts of this clonotype. CDR3 in DNA: TGTGCCAGCAGCGGAGGGACTAGCGGGGGGGCCGGCGCCAAAAACATTCAGTACTTC. This translates into CASSGGTSGGAGAKNIQYF. The chain couples TRBV9 to TRBJ2-4, with TRBD2 matching over 16 bases. Looked up from germline, CDR1 is SGDLS and CDR2 is YYNGEE. The CDR3 has 19 amino acids. Losses at the gene ends were 3 bases for V and 1 base for J; bases not matched to a gene: 7.

This clonotype has at least ten counts. V is TRBV6-1 and J is TRBJ1-1, with unresolved D. This CDR3 has 16 amino acids. The germline V gene encodes CDR1 MNHNS and CDR2 SASEGT. Trimming shortened V by 1 base and J by 4 bases, and 16 bases separated the two germline ends. The CDR3 DNA reads TGTGCCAGCAGTGAAGATTGGCGGGAACTTTCCACTGAAGCTTTCTTT. Translation: CASSEDWRELSTEAFF.

This clonotype has ten or more counts. V usage is TRBV5-4 and J usage is TRBJ2-3, with D perhaps TRBD2 (5 bases). Germline V lookup: CDR1 SGHNT, CDR2 YYREEE (reference sequence). The CDR3 covers 16 residues. V shed 4 bases and J shed 4 bases, with 19 bases lying between them. The CDR3 region has the DNA TGTGCCAGCAGCGCGGGTCGTGGACGTATATCAGATACGCAGTATTTT. It is translated as CASSAGRGRISDTQYF.

This clonotype was counted at least ten times. This sequence joins TRBV5-1 and TRBJ1-5, with D possibly being TRBD1 (5 bases). The CDR3 runs 15 residues. Looked up from germline, CDR1 is SGHRS and CDR2 is YFSETQ. With 4 bases removed from V and 6 bases from J, the gap between germline ends came to 17 bases. The CDR3 loop is CASSVAPGGGQPQHF. For the CDR3, the DNA is TGCGCCAGCAGCGTGGCCCCTGGGGGAGGTCAGCCCCAGCATTTT.

In its sample, this clonotype was seen many times. This chain joins TRBV7-2 and TRBJ2-3, with D unresolved. CDR1 and CDR2 from the germline V gene are SGHTA and FQGNSA. The CDR3 extends over 12 amino acids. Trimming took off 4 bases at V and 2 bases at J, with 4 bases between the two ends. CDR3 amino acids: CASSYYTDTQYF. The CDR3 nucleotides are TGTGCCAGCAGCTACTACACAGATACGCAGTATTTT.

This clonotype was observed at least ten times. The genes are TRBV12-3 or TRBV12-4 and TRBJ2-7; possible D gene TRBD2, 5 bases. The V and J ends lost 6 bases and 3 bases respectively, with 9 bases between them. This CDR3 is 12 amino acids long. Here the CDR3 reads CASSPRDYEQYF. The CDR3 nucleotides are TGTGCCAGCAGCCCTCGGGACTACGAGCAGTACTTC.

This clonotype was observed many times. The gene calls are TRBV6-6 and TRBJ2-4; D unresolved. Trimming took 7 bases from V and 0 from J, leaving 13 bases between them. The germline V gene encodes CDR1 MNHNY and CDR2 SVGAGI (reference sequence). This CDR3 spans 15 amino acids. The CDR3: CASTQQIIAKNIQYF. The CDR3 coding sequence is TGTGCCAGCACCCAACAGATAATAGCCAAAAACATTCAGTACTTC.

This clonotype was detected many times. This chain joins TRBV6-5 and TRBJ1-1; no definite D call. Germline CDR1 reads MNHEY; CDR2 reads SVGAGI. The CDR3 totals 15 residues. The V end lost 0 bases, the J end lost 1 base, and 9 bases lay between the germline ends. The CDR3 nucleotides read TGTGCCAGCAGTTACTCCATGGCAGGGAACACTGAAGCTTTCTTT. This gives the protein CASSYSMAGNTEAFF.

The sample holds many counts of this clonotype. This sequence joins TRBV7-9 and TRBJ2-3, with unresolved D. This CDR3 is 16 amino acids long. Germline CDR1 is SEHNR and CDR2 is FQNEAQ (reference sequence). Trimming took off 1 base at V and 0 bases at J, with 11 bases between the two ends. This CDR3 reads CASSLVAPPSTDTQYF. Written as DNA, the CDR3 is TGTGCCAGCAGCTTAGTGGCGCCGCCGAGCACAGATACGCAGTATTTT.

This clonotype was observed a single time. The junction departs from germline at one end; a sequencing error may be responsible. This chain links TRBV7-2 with TRBJ1-6, with D unresolved. Germline lookup yields CDR1 SGHTA and CDR2 FQGNSA. This CDR3 spans 16 amino acids. The CDR3 nucleotides read TGTGCCAGCAGCTTACTAGGAAGCGCTACCAATTCCACCCTCAACTTT. This encodes CASSLLGSATNSTLNF.

This clonotype was seen ten or more times. The gene calls are TRBV10-3 and TRBJ2-5; 9 nucleotides line up with TRBD1. Trimming cost V 2 bases and J 5 bases; bases outside gene matches: 9. Looked up from germline, CDR1 is ENHRY and CDR2 is SYGVKD. This CDR3 spans 16 amino acids. In nucleotides, the CDR3 is TGTGCCATCAGTGAGACCACAGGGGGCAACTTGGAGACCCAGTACTTC. It encodes CAISETTGGNLETQYF.

This clonotype was detected ten times or more. This chain uses TRBV4-2 with TRBJ2-5; 10 bases are shared with TRBD2. The CDR3 extends over 18 amino acids. V lost 4 bases, J lost 4 bases, and 15 bases stayed unmatched. Germline loops: CDR1 LGHNA, CDR2 YNFKEQ. CDR3 sequence reads: CASSPSSGGPQLGETQYF. The CDR3 coding sequence is TGTGCCAGCAGCCCTTCTAGCGGGGGCCCTCAACTCGGAGAGACCCAGTACTTC.

This clonotype appeared many times. The gene calls are TRBV15 and TRBJ1-2, with 7 bases lining up with TRBD1. CDR3 size: 14 residues. The trim removed 1 base at V and 5 bases at J, leaving 4 bases unmatched. Germline values: CDR1 LNHNV, CDR2 YYDKDF (reference sequence). CDR3 region: CATSRGDSPYGYTF. CDR3 in DNA: TGTGCCACCAGCAGAGGGGACAGCCCTTATGGCTACACCTTC.

The table lists this clonotype with many counts. The chain has TRBV7-9 and TRBJ2-7; D might be TRBD2 (5 bases). V gave up 1 base and J gave up 3 bases, with 13 bases separating them. The CDR3 is made up of 15 amino acids. Germline CDR1 reads SEHNR; CDR2 reads FQNEAQ (reference sequence). The CDR3 here is CASSLVSVLGYEQYF. CDR3 nucleotides: TGTGCCAGCAGCTTAGTTAGCGTGCTGGGCTACGAGCAGTACTTC.

This clonotype was recorded many times. The rearrangement joins TRBV7-2 to TRBJ2-5; D is undetermined. Per the germline V gene, CDR1 is SGHTA and CDR2 is FQGNSA. This CDR3 contains 15 residues. V was pared by 2 bases and J by 2 bases, with 12 bases between. CDR3 DNA: TGTGCCAGCAGCTTAAGCTCAGTAGAACAAGAGACCCAGTACTTC. This gives the protein CASSLSSVEQETQYF.

In this sample, this clonotype turned up many times. The V call is TRBV12-3 or TRBV12-4, the J call TRBJ1-1; D uncertain. This CDR3 is 13 amino acids long. The germline V and J ends were trimmed by 1 base and 0 bases, with 3 bases remaining between them. CDR3 DNA sequence: TGTGCCAGCAGTTTAGAGGTGAACACTGAAGCTTTCTTT. This translates into CASSLEVNTEAFF.

This clonotype came up many times. This chain uses TRBV10-3 with TRBJ2-1; weak D call: TRBD2 (7 bases). Germline CDR1 and CDR2: ENHRY and SYGVKD. The CDR3 runs 15 residues. The V gene lost 3 bases and the J gene lost 7 bases, with 16 bases spanning the gap. The CDR3: CAISDMGGRSNEQFF. The CDR3 DNA reads TGTGCCATCAGTGATATGGGGGGGCGGTCGAATGAGCAGTTCTTC.

Many counts were recorded for this clonotype. The chain is built from TRBV7-2 and TRBJ2-2; 7 nucleotides match TRBD2. This CDR3 has 15 residues. Germline CDR1 is SGHTA and CDR2 is FQGNSA. Trimming cost V 1 base and J 3 bases; bases outside gene matches: 2. The CDR3 loop is CASSLVGGYTGELFF. CDR3 nucleotide sequence: TGTGCCAGCAGCTTAGTCGGGGGGTACACCGGGGAGCTGTTTTTT.

This clonotype was detected many times. The rearrangement joins TRBV12-3 or TRBV12-4 to TRBJ1-1, with 8 bases identical to TRBD1. The J segment lost 4 bases and the V segment lost 4 bases, leaving 14 bases of the junction unmatched. This CDR3 is built from 17 residues. CDR3 nucleotides: TGTGCCAGCAGTTCGGGCAGCTCAGGGGGCGCGATCACTGAAGCTTTCTTT. It yields the protein CASSSGSSGGAITEAFF.